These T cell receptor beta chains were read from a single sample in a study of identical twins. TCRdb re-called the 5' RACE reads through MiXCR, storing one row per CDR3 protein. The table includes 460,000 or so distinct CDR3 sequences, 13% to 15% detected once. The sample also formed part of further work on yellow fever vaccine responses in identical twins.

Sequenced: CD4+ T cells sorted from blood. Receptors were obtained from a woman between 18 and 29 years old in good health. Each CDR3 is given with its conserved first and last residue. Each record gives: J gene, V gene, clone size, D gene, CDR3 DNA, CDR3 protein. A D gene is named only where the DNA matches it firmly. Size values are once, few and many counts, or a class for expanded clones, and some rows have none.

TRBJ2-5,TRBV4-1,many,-,TGCGCCAGCAGCCAAGGGGCTAGATCAACCTCCGGGGAGACCCAGTACTTC,CASSQGARSTSGETQYF
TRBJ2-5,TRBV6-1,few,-,TGTGCCGGGGCTAGCGAAGTACTTGGGACCCAGTACTTC,CAGASEVLGTQYF
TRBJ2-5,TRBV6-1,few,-,TGTGCCAGCAGCCCCACGTGCTTC,CASSPTCF
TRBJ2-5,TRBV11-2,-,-,TGTGCCAGCAGCCCCGAGGGATTCCAAGAGACCCAGTACTTC,CASSPEGFQETQYF
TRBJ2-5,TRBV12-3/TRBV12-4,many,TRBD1,TGTGCCAGCAGTTCCGGGACAGGAGCGTACCAAGAGACCCAGTACTTC,CASSSGTGAYQETQYF
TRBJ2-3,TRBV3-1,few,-,TGTGCCAGCAGCCCTGCTGTGCAGGGTAACACAGATACGCAGTATTTT,CASSPAVQGNTDTQYF
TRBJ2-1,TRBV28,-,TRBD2,TGTGCCACCAAAGGGGCAGGGGCTAGCGGGAGGTATGAGCAGTTCTTC,CATKGAGASGRYEQFF
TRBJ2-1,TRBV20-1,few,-,TGCAGTGCTAGGACCGGGACACCTCAGAGCTCCTACAATGAGCAGTTCTTC,CSARTGTPQSSYNEQFF
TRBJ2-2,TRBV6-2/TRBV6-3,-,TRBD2,TGTGCCAGCAGACCCGGGAGGCCTACGAACACCGGGGAGCTGTTTTTT,CASRPGRPTNTGELFF
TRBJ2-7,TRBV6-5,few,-,TGTGCCAGCAGTTACAGCGCGGCCTCCTACGAGCAGTACTTC,CASSYSAASYEQYF
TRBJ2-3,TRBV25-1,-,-,TGTGCCAGCAATCTCCGAGAGACAGATACGCAGTATTTT,CASNLRETDTQYF
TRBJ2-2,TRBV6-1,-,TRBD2,TGTGCCAGCAGGCGGACTAGCGGGGGGGCGAGTCCCACCGGGGAGCTGTTTTTT,CASRRTSGGASPTGELFF
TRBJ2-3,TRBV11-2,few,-,TGTGCCAGCAGCTTCGGACACACAGATACGCAGTATTTT,CASSFGHTDTQYF
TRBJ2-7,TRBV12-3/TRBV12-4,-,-,TGTGCCAGCAGTTTAGATGGGTGCCAGTACTTC,CASSLDGCQYF
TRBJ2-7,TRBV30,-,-,TGTGCCTGGAGCCAGGGGGGGTACGAGCAGTACTTC,CAWSQGGYEQYF
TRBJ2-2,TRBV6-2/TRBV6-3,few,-,TGTGCCAGCAGTTACTTGCAGTTACACACCGGGGAGCTGTTTTTT,CASSYLQLHTGELFF
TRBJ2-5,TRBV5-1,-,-,TGCGCCAGCAGCACCGGGACGTTGGAGACCCAGTACTTC,CASSTGTLETQYF
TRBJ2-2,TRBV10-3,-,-,TGTGCCATCAGTGTCAGGGAGAACACCGGGGAGCTGTTTTTT,CAISVRENTGELFF
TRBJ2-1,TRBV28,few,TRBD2,TGTGCCAGCAGTTCTCGAAAGGCTAGCGGGAGAGATGAGCAGTTCTTC,CASSSRKASGRDEQFF
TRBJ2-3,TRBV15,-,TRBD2,TGTGCCACCAGCAGAGCTAGGGACTACCTCAAACATACGCAGTATTTT,CATSRARDYLKHTQYF
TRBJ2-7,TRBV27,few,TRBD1,TGTGCCAGCAGTTCGGACAGGGTCGACGAGCAGTACTTC,CASSSDRVDEQYF
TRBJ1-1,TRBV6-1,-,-,TGTGCCAGCAACCCCGGGGGGGCGAACACTGAAGCTTTCTTT,CASNPGGANTEAFF
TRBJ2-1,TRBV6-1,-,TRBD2,TGTGCCAGCAGCCGAACCGGGACTAGCGGGAGAAAGGAGTTCTTC,CASSRTGTSGRKEFF
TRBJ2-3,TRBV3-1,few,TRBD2,TGTGCCAGCAGCCAAGATGCGACTAGCGGGGCTACGCAGTATTTT,CASSQDATSGATQYF
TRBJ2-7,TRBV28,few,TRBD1,TGTGCCAGCAGTATTCTACGGACAGGAGCTTCGGGGGAGCAGTACTTC,CASSILRTGASGEQYF
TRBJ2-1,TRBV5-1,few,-,TGCGCCAGCAGCTTAGGGCTAGCGAAAAACAATGAGCAGTTCTTC,CASSLGLAKNNEQFF
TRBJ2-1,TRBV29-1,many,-,TGCAGCGTTGACCGGTCTTACAATGAGCAGTTCTTC,CSVDRSYNEQFF
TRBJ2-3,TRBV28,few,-,TGTGCCACCATCCCGGAGGTTTCCGATACGCAGTATTTT,CATIPEVSDTQYF
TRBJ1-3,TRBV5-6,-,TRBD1,TGTGCCAGCGGGGGTATGGGACAGTTTGCTGGAAACACCATATATTTT,CASGGMGQFAGNTIYF
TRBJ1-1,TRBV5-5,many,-,TGTGCCAGCAGCTTTGAATCTAGGGGGACTGAAGCTTTCTTT,CASSFESRGTEAFF
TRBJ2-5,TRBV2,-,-,TGTGCCAGCAGTGGGGCAGTATTGGAGACCCAGTACTTC,CASSGAVLETQYF
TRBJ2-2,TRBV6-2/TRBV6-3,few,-,TGTGCCAGCAGCTACCACCTCGTGGCAGGGCAGGACACCGGGGAGCTGTTTTTT,CASSYHLVAGQDTGELFF
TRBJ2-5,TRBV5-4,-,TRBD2,TGTGCCAGCAGCCCGGGACTAGCGGGAGGTAACCAAGAGACCCAGTACTTC,CASSPGLAGGNQETQYF
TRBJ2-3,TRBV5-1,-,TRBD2,TGCGCCAGCAGCTTGCAGCCGACTAGCACACCAGATACGCAGTATTTT,CASSLQPTSTPDTQYF
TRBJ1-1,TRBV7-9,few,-,TGTGCCAGCAGCTTAGTAAGGTCGGGCAGGGGGAACACTGAAGCTTTCTTT,CASSLVRSGRGNTEAFF
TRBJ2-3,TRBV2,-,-,TGTGCCAGCACTTCGGGGCTAGCGATAGATACGCAGTATTTT,CASTSGLAIDTQYF
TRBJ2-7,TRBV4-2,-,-,TGTGCCAGCAGCCAAGAGTCCACGCGGGGACACCCCTCCTACGAGCAGTACTTC,CASSQESTRGHPSYEQYF
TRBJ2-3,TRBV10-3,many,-,TGTGCCATCAGGGGGACAGATACGCAGTATTTT,CAIRGTDTQYF
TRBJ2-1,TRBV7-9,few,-,TGTGCCAGCAGCTACACAGGGCCAGGGCAGTTCTTC,CASSYTGPGQFF
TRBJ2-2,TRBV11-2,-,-,TGTGCCAGCAGCTCCTTACCGGGAGACAGGGTCAAAAACACCGGGGAGCTGTTTTTT,CASSSLPGDRVKNTGELFF
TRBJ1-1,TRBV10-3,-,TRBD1,TGTGCCATCAAACCTCGACAGGGTATGGACACTGAAGCTTTCTTT,CAIKPRQGMDTEAFF
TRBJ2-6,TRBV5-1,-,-,TGCGCCAGCAGCTCCAGCTCTGGGGCCAACGTCCTGACTTTC,CASSSSSGANVLTF
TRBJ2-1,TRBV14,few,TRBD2,TGTGCCAGCAGCCCCGCCGGACTAGCGGGGTCGGATGAGCAGTTCTTC,CASSPAGLAGSDEQFF
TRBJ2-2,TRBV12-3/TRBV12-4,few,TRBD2,TGTGCCAGCAGTTTTCGACTAGCGGGGAACACCGGGGAGCTGTTTTTT,CASSFRLAGNTGELFF
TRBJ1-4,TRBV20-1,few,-,TGCAGTGCTAGAGGGGGGACCATCAATGAAAAACTGTTTTTT,CSARGGTINEKLFF
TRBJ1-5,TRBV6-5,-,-,TGTGCCAGCAGTTTGAACAGGGTCCATCAGCCCCAGCATTTT,CASSLNRVHQPQHF
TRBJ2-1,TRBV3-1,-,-,TGTGCCAGTCATAGTACGGGAGAGGTGCCCTCCTACAATGAGCAGTTCTTC,CASHSTGEVPSYNEQFF
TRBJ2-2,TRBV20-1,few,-,TGCAGTGTGCTGGCGTCGGCAAAGACCGGGGAGCTGTTTTTT,CSVLASAKTGELFF
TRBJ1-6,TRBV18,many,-,TGTGCCAGCTCGGAGTTGGATAATTCACCCCTCCACTTT,CASSELDNSPLHF
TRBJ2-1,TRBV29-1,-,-,TGCAGCGGGGGGATTGGAAATGAGCAGTTCTTC,CSGGIGNEQFF
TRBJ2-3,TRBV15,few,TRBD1,TGTGCCACCAGCGGCGGACAGGGGCTCACAGATACGCAGTATTTT,CATSGGQGLTDTQYF
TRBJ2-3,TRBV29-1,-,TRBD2,TGCAGCGTTGATAGCGGGACAAACTATAGGGGAGATACGCAGTATTTT,CSVDSGTNYRGDTQYF
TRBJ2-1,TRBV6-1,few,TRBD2,TGTGCCAGCTACAGCGGGAGCACGGGGTACAATGAGCAGTTCTTC,CASYSGSTGYNEQFF